The sequence of this T cell receptor beta chain was determined in a study of blood T cell repertoires in COVID-19 (dated by TCRdb to 2018 to 2020). At the level of the whole study: Collaborator samples came from the United States, Italy and Spain and covered acute and convalescent phases of COVID-19. The material from the prospective study consisted of cDNA or gDNA derived from T cells, B-cell-depleted T cells, or PBMCs. Deeply sampled blood TCRbeta repertoires from subjects exposed to, actively infected with, or recovered from COVID-19 were included in the dataset. The repertoires were made available in a free public database intended to serve as a resource for research on the immune response to SARS-CoV-2. The samples were drawn from the first 160 participants of the ongoing ImmuneRACE study and from 950 to 1,500 subjects provided by 6 global collaborators. Nearly every sample came with metadata listing a de-identified subject ID, COVID-19 status, age in years and sex. HLA class I and class II types, where available, came from metadata supplied by the sample provider rather than from assay-based typing.

The study at large found these results: The quantity of clinical and demographic metadata differed by source and by participant and was supplied without curation.

The collaborating institutions used their own protocols to collect whole blood in K2EDTA tubes. For TCRbeta analysis, collaborator samples were shipped as frozen whole blood, as isolated PBMCs, or as DNA extracted from either sample type. This clone was found a few times. Its antigen is not yet known. Base qualities were left out, and no much larger clone turns up one base away. The immunoSEQ Assay, a bias-controlled multiplex PCR, was used to amplify TCRbeta CDR3 regions from genomic DNA. As for the original processing: The number of nucleated cells in each sample was estimated from the amplification of reference gene primers within the assay. To quantify the absolute abundance of each unique TCRbeta CDR3 rearrangement, sequence reads were collapsed and filtered. For each sample, productive Simpson clonality was calculated as the square root of Simpson's diversity index over productive rearrangements. TCRdb's version of the immuneACCESS table is confined to in-frame rearrangements and falls short of the full clone set. An unresolved V gene accounts for under half of the shortfall where checked; the remainder is of unknown origin. V, J and clone size derive from that table, while D and trimming were established from the DNA sequence. The sample table holds 50,000 or so clones, of which around 80% were seen once. The ten largest clonotypes hold under 60% of the sample.

Via the germline V gene (reference sequence), CDR1 is MNHEY and CDR2 SMNVEV. The CDR3 holds 13 amino acids from the cysteine to the phenylalanine. Here the CDR3 DNA is all that survives: 39 bases in frame from base 1. Here the chain combines TRBV27 and TRBJ1-5, with 7 junctional bases fitting TRBD1. The sequence was obtained from a man in his 70s with acute or convalescent COVID-19. The sample consisted of peripheral blood. The nucleotide sequence reads as follows: TGTGCGAACAGGGGTGGGAGCAATCAGCCCCAGCATTTT. It is translated as CANRGGSNQPQHF.